The 32 T cell receptor beta chains below all came from one sample that was sequenced in a study of T cell changes during pregnancy in multiple sclerosis. Assay: immunoSEQ multiplex PCR; the TCRdb copy retains only in-frame clones and omits some. The data hold about 93,000 clones, with roughly 92% observed a single time. The sequencing used peripheral blood, collected after pregnancy. Every receptor here comes from a female donor with multiple sclerosis, enrolled in a pregnancy study.

This sequence joins TRBV6-5 and TRBJ1-1, with 7 bases matching TRBD1. The trim removed 6 bases at V and 1 base at J, leaving 5 bases unmatched. The CDR3 has 14 residues. Germline CDR1 and CDR2: MNHEY and SVGAGI. DNA of the CDR3: TGTGCCAGCAGCTCGACAGGGAAGAACACTGAAGCTTTCTTT. Translated, it gives CASSSTGKNTEAFF.

V usage is TRBV6-5 and J usage is TRBJ1-1, with TRBD1 identical over 7 bases. CDR3 length equals 15 residues. The V segment lost 4 bases and the J segment 1 base; nucleotides outside the gene matches: 6. CDR1 and CDR2 from the germline V gene are MNHEY and SVGAGI. The CDR3 DNA sequence: TGTGCCAGCAGTTTGTCAGGGGGACCGAACACTGAAGCTTTCTTT. Residues: CASSLSGGPNTEAFF.

The CDR3 DNA reads TGCGCCAGCAGCTTGACAGTGGCAGGGGGTGAAAAACTGTTTTTT. Residues: CASSLTVAGGEKLFF. The chain couples TRBV5-1 to TRBJ1-4, with 7 bases lining up with TRBD1. The V gene end was trimmed by 1 base and the J gene end by 7 bases; junction bases not matched to a gene: 7. The germline V gene has CDR1 SGHRS and CDR2 YFSETQ. The CDR3 runs 15 residues.

The rearrangement uses TRBV6-1 and TRBJ2-5; possible D gene TRBD1, 5 bases. This CDR3 comprises 14 residues. Germline V CDR1 and CDR2: MNHNS, SASEGT. The germline V and J ends were trimmed by 1 base and 3 bases, with 9 bases remaining between them. CDR3 DNA: TGTGCCAGCAGTGAAGACAGGCGTAAAGAGACCCAGTACTTC. Amino acids: CASSEDRRKETQYF.

The chain combines TRBV11-2 with TRBJ2-3, with 9 nucleotides matching TRBD1. V lost 5 bases to trimming and J lost 0 bases; unmatched junction nucleotides: 6. The CDR3 runs to 16 residues. Germline V gene lookup returns CDR1 SGHAT and CDR2 FQNNGV. CDR3 in DNA: TGTGCCAGCAGCGGCCGGACAGGGGCTAGCACAGATACGCAGTATTTT. This codes for CASSGRTGASTDTQYF.

CDR3 in amino acids: CAWRQGDGEQFF. As DNA, the CDR3 is TGTGCCTGGAGACAGGGGGACGGTGAGCAGTTCTTC. This rearrangement joins TRBV30 to TRBJ2-1; the match to TRBD1 covers 8 bases. Germline CDR1 and CDR2: GTSNPN and SVGIG (reference sequence). Trimming at V came to 3 bases and at J to 9 bases, leaving 4 bases not matched to a gene. This CDR3 region has 12 residues.

V is TRBV7-8 and J is TRBJ2-1; D ambiguous. The V end was cut by 1 base, the J end by 8 bases, with 9 bases between. The length of the CDR3 is 13 residues. Germline V CDR1 and CDR2: SGHVS, FQNEAQ. CDR3 coding DNA: TGTGCCAGCAGCTTAGTCCCCCTAGATGAGCAGTTCTTC. It translates to CASSLVPLDEQFF.

The chain has TRBV12-5 and TRBJ1-2; 7 nucleotides agree with TRBD1. Trimming cost V 7 bases and J 3 bases; bases outside gene matches: 8. This CDR3 spans 14 amino acids. Germline-derived CDR1 and CDR2 are LGHNT and FRNRAP. The CDR3 bases are TGTGCTAGTGATTCCCTAACAGGGGACTATGGCTACACCTTC. Translating it yields CASDSLTGDYGYTF.

The chain couples TRBV4-2 to TRBJ2-7; D is undetermined. The CDR3 sequence is 13 residues long. With 1 base removed from V and 4 bases from J, the gap between germline ends came to 8 bases. Germline V gene data show CDR1 as LGHNA and CDR2 as YNFKEQ. The chain's CDR3 is CASSQAENYEQYF. CDR3 bases: TGTGCCAGCAGCCAAGCAGAAAATTACGAGCAGTACTTC.

The chain joins TRBV18 to TRBJ1-5; D may be TRBD1 (6 bases). V was cut by 3 bases and J by 1 base, with 13 bases left in between. The germline V gene has CDR1 KGHSH and CDR2 LQKENI. The CDR3 is 16 amino acids. The DNA of the CDR3 is TGTGCCAGCTCACCTAACGCAGGGGAAAGCAATCAGCCCCAGCATTTT. It is translated as CASSPNAGESNQPQHF.

This clone was recorded only once. The chain carries TRBV5-1 and TRBJ1-4; 8 nucleotides agree with TRBD1. Germline V lookup: CDR1 SGHRS, CDR2 YFSETQ. CDR3 length: 14 residues. The junction had 0 bases not matched to a gene; V was cut back by 0 bases and J by 5 bases. CDR3 region: CASSLGQGNEKLFF. For the CDR3, the DNA is TGCGCCAGCAGCTTGGGACAGGGGAATGAAAAACTGTTTTTT.

The rearrangement links TRBV9 to TRBJ2-2; D gene uncertain. Between the trimmed V and J ends, which lost 4 bases and 1 base, there was a span of 2 bases. Germline V CDR1 and CDR2: SGDLS, YYNGEE. This CDR3 is 12 amino acids long. The CDR3 DNA reads TGTGCCAGCAGCCTGAACACCGGGGAGCTGTTTTTT. Translated, it gives CASSLNTGELFF. Complete variable domain (other parts from reference TRBV9 and TRBJ2-2): DSGVTQTPKHLITATGQRVTLRCSPRSGDLSVYWYQQSLDQGLQFLIQYYNGEERAKGNILERFSAQQFPDLHSELNLSSLELGDSALYFCASSLNTGELFFGEGSRLTVL.

This sequence joins TRBV29-1 and TRBJ1-2; D gene ambiguous. The V end was cut by 4 bases, the J end by 5 bases, with 14 bases between. The length of the CDR3 is 13 residues. Germline lookup yields CDR1 SQVTM and CDR2 ANQGSEA. The CDR3, as DNA: TGCAGCGTTGCCTCCCGCCCGCTATATGGCTACACCTTC. Protein sequence: CSVASRPLYGYTF.

The chain's CDR3 is CASSAGTGSRNTEAFF. CDR3 sequence (DNA): TGTGCCAGCAGCGCCGGGACAGGGAGTAGGAACACTGAAGCTTTCTTT. This chain joins TRBV7-9 and TRBJ1-1; 9 bases fit TRBD1. The CDR3 extends over 16 amino acids. Germline CDR1 reads SEHNR; CDR2 reads FQNEAQ (reference sequence). The ends lost 5 bases at V and 1 base at J; junction bases unmatched: 8.

The chain uses TRBV18 and TRBJ1-1; 8 bases are shared with TRBD1. V shed 5 bases, J shed 3 bases, and the junction held 8 bases outside the gene matches. CDR3 size: 15 residues. Germline-derived CDR1 and CDR2 are KGHSH and LQKENI. The CDR3 reads CASSGQGIAYTEAFF. The CDR3 nucleotides are TGTGCCAGCTCAGGACAGGGTATCGCTTACACTGAAGCTTTCTTT. Full variable domain (remainder filled in from reference TRBV18 and TRBJ1-1): NAGVMQNPRHLVRRRGQEARLRCSPMKGHSHVYWYRQLPEEGLKFMVYLQKENIIDESGMPKERFSAEFPKEGPSILRIQQVVRGDSAAYFCASSGQGIAYTEAFFGQGTRLTVV.

In this sample, this clone turned up once. V usage is TRBV9 and J usage is TRBJ2-3, with D possibly TRBD1 on 6 matching bases. The CDR3 has 14 residues. V was pared by 3 bases and J by 6 bases, with 14 bases between. Germline values: CDR1 SGDLS, CDR2 YYNGEE. The DNA for the CDR3 is TGTGCCAGCAGCGGACAGGTCTTTTTGGATACGCAGTATTTT. It yields the protein CASSGQVFLDTQYF.

J is TRBJ2-5 and V is TRBV4-1, with a possible D match to TRBD2 (6 bases). The CDR3 has 16 amino acids. Between the trimmed V and J ends, which lost 0 bases and 2 bases, there was a span of 13 bases. CDR1 and CDR2 from the germline V gene are MGHRA and YSYEKL. CDR3: CASSQETGVLQETQYF. CDR3 coding DNA: TGCGCCAGCAGCCAAGAGACGGGGGTACTTCAAGAGACCCAGTACTTC.

The chain uses TRBV14 and TRBJ1-2; D is uncertain. The V end was cut by 1 base, the J end by 8 bases, with 8 bases between. This CDR3 has 12 residues. Germline V gene sequence: CDR1 SGHDN, CDR2 FVKESK. In nucleotides, the CDR3 is TGTGCCAGCAGCCAAGTCAGTTCCGGCTACACCTTC. This codes for CASSQVSSGYTF.

This clone was observed a few times. This chain uses TRBV7-8 with TRBJ2-1, with a weak D call TRBD2 (6 bases). This CDR3 is built from 15 residues. CDR1 is SGHVS and CDR2 is FQNEAQ in the germline V gene. The ends were cut back, 0 bases at V and 8 bases at J, with 14 bases in the middle. CDR3 sequence: CASSLAPAGIDEQFF. The CDR3 nucleotides read TGTGCCAGCAGCTTAGCGCCCGCGGGAATTGATGAGCAGTTCTTC.

V is TRBV7-6 and J is TRBJ2-7, with D unresolved. The germline V gene has CDR1 SGHVS and CDR2 FNYEAQ. Trimming stripped 0 bases from V and 6 bases from J, with 9 bases between. The length of the CDR3 is 13 residues. The CDR3 here is CASSLAIESEQYF. The DNA of the CDR3 is TGTGCCAGCAGCTTAGCGATCGAGAGCGAGCAGTACTTC.

The chain recombines TRBV2 with TRBJ2-7, with TRBD2 identical over 9 bases. Per the germline V gene, CDR1 is SNHLY and CDR2 is FYNNEI. The CDR3 consists of 14 residues. V was pared by 6 bases and J by 5 bases, with 8 bases of the junction left unmatched. The CDR3 region is CASRPLAGFHEQYF. The CDR3 DNA sequence: TGTGCCAGCAGACCCCTAGCGGGATTCCACGAGCAGTACTTC.

This clone has a handful of counts. The CDR3 DNA reads as TGTGCCAGTAGTCCGGACGAGGGCTCCGGAAACACCATATATTTT. Translated, it gives CASSPDEGSGNTIYF. The chain links TRBV19 to TRBJ1-3; D unresolved. The CDR3 extends over 15 amino acids. Per germline, CDR1 LNHDA and CDR2 SQIVND (reference sequence). Trimming removed 5 bases from V and 4 bases from J, with 15 bases in between.

This clone was recorded once. This chain's CDR3 is CASSIDGGTYEQYF. The CDR3 coding sequence is TGTGCCAGTAGTATAGATGGAGGGACCTACGAGCAGTACTTC. The chain is built from TRBV19 and TRBJ2-7, with a possible D match to TRBD2 (6 bases). V was clipped by 0 bases and J by 2 bases, with 8 bases between them. The V gene's germline CDR1 is LNHDA and CDR2 SQIVND (reference sequence). The CDR3 contains 14 residues.

The gene calls are TRBV2 and TRBJ2-1, with D perhaps TRBD2 (5 bases). This CDR3 is built from 13 residues. V was shortened by 6 bases and J by 1 base, with 7 bases between the two germline ends. Germline assignment: CDR1 SNHLY and CDR2 FYNNEI. The CDR3 loop is CASRRESYNEQFF. The CDR3 DNA is TGTGCCAGCAGGAGGGAATCCTACAATGAGCAGTTCTTC.

This sequence joins TRBV6-5 and TRBJ1-6, with 7 nucleotides matching TRBD1. CDR3 length: 16 amino acids. J lost 7 bases, V lost 0 bases, and 6 bases had no gene match. CDR1 is MNHEY and CDR2 is SVGAGI in the germline V gene. The CDR3 reads CASSYSPGQRNSPLHF. In DNA, the CDR3 is TGTGCCAGCAGTTACTCGCCGGGACAGAGAAATTCACCCCTCCACTTT.

The gene calls are TRBV12-5 and TRBJ2-2; weak D call: TRBD2 (6 bases). The V gene lost 6 bases and the J gene lost 5 bases, with 13 bases spanning the gap. The CDR3 extends over 14 amino acids. From germline, CDR1 is LGHNT and CDR2 FRNRAP. DNA of the CDR3: TGTGCTAGTGGCACGGGAGTTTGGACCGGGGAGCTGTTTTTT. Protein: CASGTGVWTGELFF.

This clone was seen more than once but under ten times. Relative to the germline gene, one junction end is altered; a read error may explain this. This sequence joins TRBV29-1 and TRBJ1-1; possibly TRBD1 for D (5 bases). The CDR3 consists of 11 residues. From germline, CDR1 is SQVTM and CDR2 ANQGSEA. The CDR3: CTANGGTEAFF. The DNA of the CDR3 is TGTACAGCGAACGGGGGCACTGAAGCTTTCTTT.

The V and J genes are TRBV9 and TRBJ2-1; tentatively, D is TRBD2 (5 bases). The germline CDR1 and CDR2 sequences are SGDLS and YYNGEE. The CDR3 has 11 amino acids. V was clipped by 6 bases and J by 6 bases, with 7 bases between them. CDR3 DNA sequence: TGTGCCAGCATCCGGGGCAATGAGCAGTTCTTC. Translated: CASIRGNEQFF.

This clone was detected once. V usage is TRBV19 and J usage is TRBJ1-3; a possible D gene is TRBD1 (6 bases). The CDR3 sequence is 15 residues long. CDR1 is LNHDA, CDR2 SQIVND, per germline (reference sequence). The V end lost 6 bases, the J end lost 2 bases, and 14 bases lay between the germline ends. DNA of the CDR3: TGTGCCAGTAGCAGGGGACCTGGGGCTGGAAACACCATATATTTT. Translation gives CASSRGPGAGNTIYF.

CDR3 nucleotide sequence: TGTGCCAGCAGTGATGGGGCGACCTACGAGCAGTACTTC. The encoded protein is CASSDGATYEQYF. The chain joins TRBV6-1 to TRBJ2-7; maybe TRBD1 (5 bases). V lost 3 bases and J lost 2, with 8 bases in between. Germline CDR1 and CDR2: MNHNS and SASEGT. The CDR3 covers 13 residues.

The gene calls are TRBV5-1 and TRBJ2-3; TRBD2 matches 11 bases. V trimming: 0 bases; J trimming: 2 bases; junction bases outside the gene matches: 8. The germline CDR1 and CDR2 sequences are SGHRS and YFSETQ. The CDR3 consists of 18 residues. The CDR3 region is CASSLVLGLAEITDTQYF. CDR3 coding DNA: TGCGCCAGCAGCTTGGTATTGGGACTAGCGGAAATCACAGATACGCAGTATTTT. The entire variable domain, with the rest obtained from reference TRBV5-1 and TRBJ2-3, is as follows: KAGVTQTPRYLIKTRGQQVTLSCSPISGHRSVSWYQQTPGQGLQFLFEYFSETQRNKGNFPGRFSGRQFSNSRSEMNVSTLELGDSALYLCASSLVLGLAEITDTQYFGPGTRLTVL.

This chain links TRBV19 with TRBJ1-2, with D possibly being TRBD1 (5 bases). The CDR3 runs to 14 residues. The V end lost 7 bases, the J end lost 3 bases, and 15 bases lay between the germline ends. CDR1 is LNHDA, CDR2 SQIVND, per germline (reference sequence). CDR3 sequence (DNA): TGTGCCAGTACCCCGCGGGGCAACGACTATGGCTACACCTTC. Translation gives CASTPRGNDYGYTF.